Listed below are T cell receptor beta chains from one sample, sequenced in a study of blood T cell repertoires in COVID-19. Repertoires were generated with immunoSEQ multiplex PCR, while TCRdb's copy carries only in-frame clones and drops some. The table has more than 150,000 clones, about 86% seen once; the top ten hold 0.99%. Sequencing was carried out using peripheral blood. Receptors were obtained from a man between 18 and 35 years old with acute or convalescent COVID-19. Each CDR3 is given with its conserved first and last residue. The order of the fields is CDR3 DNA, CDR3 protein, J gene, D gene, clone size, V gene. D genes are given only for firm matches. Clone size is stated in some rows and not others, as once, few, many or a class when expanded.

cdr3_nt: TGTGCCAGCAGCGTACAGGGCGGGGGGAACACTGAAGCTTTCTTT
cdr3_aa: CASSVQGGGNTEAFF
j_call: TRBJ1-1
d_call: .
clone_size: .
v_call: TRBV7-9

cdr3_nt: TGTGCCAGCAGTGATCCAAGGGGGCCTAGCAATCAGCCCCAGCATTTT
cdr3_aa: CASSDPRGPSNQPQHF
j_call: TRBJ1-5
d_call: TRBD1
clone_size: .
v_call: TRBV6-1

cdr3_nt: TGTGCCTCGGGACAGGTCGGGGAAAAACTGTTTTTT
cdr3_aa: CASGQVGEKLFF
j_call: TRBJ1-4
d_call: TRBD1
clone_size: .
v_call: TRBV30

cdr3_nt: TGTGCCTGGAGTGAGAAACTAGCGGGGGGAAACAATGAGCAGTTCTTC
cdr3_aa: CAWSEKLAGGNNEQFF
j_call: TRBJ2-1
d_call: TRBD2
clone_size: .
v_call: TRBV30

cdr3_nt: TGTGCCAGCACCCCGGGGGGGAGAGATACTGAAGCTTTCTTT
cdr3_aa: CASTPGGRDTEAFF
j_call: TRBJ1-1
d_call: .
clone_size: .
v_call: TRBV6-5

cdr3_nt: TGTGCCAGCAGCCGGGGGGTGGGGTTCTCCTACAATGAGCAGTTCTTC
cdr3_aa: CASSRGVGFSYNEQFF
j_call: TRBJ2-1
d_call: TRBD2
clone_size: .
v_call: TRBV28

cdr3_nt: TGTGCCAGCGGTCAGGGTCTCGATGGCTACACCTTC
cdr3_aa: CASGQGLDGYTF
j_call: TRBJ1-2
d_call: .
clone_size: .
v_call: TRBV28

cdr3_nt: TGTGCCAGCAGTACCGACACTTACGAGCAGTACTTC
cdr3_aa: CASSTDTYEQYF
j_call: TRBJ2-7
d_call: .
clone_size: .
v_call: TRBV2

cdr3_nt: TGTGCCAGCAGCTTAGGGTACACAGAAAACACTGAAGCTTTCTTT
cdr3_aa: CASSLGYTENTEAFF
j_call: TRBJ1-1
d_call: .
clone_size: once
v_call: TRBV7-9

cdr3_nt: TGTGCCACCAGTGATTTTGGACAGGGGGCGAACACCGGGGAGCTGTTTTTT
cdr3_aa: CATSDFGQGANTGELFF
j_call: TRBJ2-2
d_call: TRBD1
clone_size: .
v_call: TRBV24-1

cdr3_nt: TGTGCCAGTAGTATAGTAGGGACAGCTTACAATGAGCAGTTCTTC
cdr3_aa: CASSIVGTAYNEQFF
j_call: TRBJ2-1
d_call: TRBD1
clone_size: .
v_call: TRBV19

cdr3_nt: TGTGCCAGCAACCTAAATAGCGGGGGAAATGAGCAGTTCTTC
cdr3_aa: CASNLNSGGNEQFF
j_call: TRBJ2-1
d_call: TRBD2
clone_size: .
v_call: TRBV7-9

cdr3_nt: TGTGCCAGCAGCTTGCTGTTCGGGTCGGATACGCAGTATTTT
cdr3_aa: CASSLLFGSDTQYF
j_call: TRBJ2-3
d_call: .
clone_size: .
v_call: TRBV11-2

cdr3_nt: TGCGCCAGCAGCGCGGGACAGATAAATGAAAAACTGTTTTTT
cdr3_aa: CASSAGQINEKLFF
j_call: TRBJ1-4
d_call: TRBD1
clone_size: .
v_call: TRBV5-1

cdr3_nt: TGTGCCAGCCGTGGAGGGAGCACAGATACGCAGTATTTT
cdr3_aa: CASRGGSTDTQYF
j_call: TRBJ2-3
d_call: .
clone_size: few
v_call: TRBV27

cdr3_nt: TGTGCCAGCAGCTTCAAGGGGGACCAGCCCCAGCATTTT
cdr3_aa: CASSFKGDQPQHF
j_call: TRBJ1-5
d_call: .
clone_size: .
v_call: TRBV7-2

cdr3_nt: TGTGCCTGGAGCGCGCGGGGGCGCGGCTACACCTTC
cdr3_aa: CAWSARGRGYTF
j_call: TRBJ1-2
d_call: .
clone_size: once
v_call: TRBV30

cdr3_nt: TGTGCCAGCAGTGAAGTTGGGGTCGGGGGTGAAAAACTGTTTTTT
cdr3_aa: CASSEVGVGGEKLFF
j_call: TRBJ1-4
d_call: .
clone_size: .
v_call: TRBV6-1

cdr3_nt: TGTGCCAGCAGGTTCGACAGGGGCTCGCATCAGCCCCAGCATTTT
cdr3_aa: CASRFDRGSHQPQHF
j_call: TRBJ1-5
d_call: TRBD1
clone_size: few
v_call: TRBV6-5

cdr3_nt: TGTGCCAGCAGCTCGGGAGTTACCTCTGGAAACACCATATATTTT
cdr3_aa: CASSSGVTSGNTIYF
j_call: TRBJ1-3
d_call: .
clone_size: .
v_call: TRBV7-9

cdr3_nt: TGTGCCAGCAGTACACAGGGGAACTATGGCTACACCTTC
cdr3_aa: CASSTQGNYGYTF
j_call: TRBJ1-2
d_call: TRBD1
clone_size: .
v_call: TRBV6-5

cdr3_nt: TGCGCCAGCAGCTACGGGACAGGTTATTCACCCCTCCACTTT
cdr3_aa: CASSYGTGYSPLHF
j_call: TRBJ1-6
d_call: TRBD1
clone_size: few
v_call: TRBV5-1

cdr3_nt: TGTGCCAGCAGCTTAGGAGACCGCACAGATACGCAGTATTTT
cdr3_aa: CASSLGDRTDTQYF
j_call: TRBJ2-3
d_call: .
clone_size: few
v_call: TRBV7-3

cdr3_nt: TGTGCCAGCAGTGAAAACAGGGGGAATCCTTATGGCTACACCTTC
cdr3_aa: CASSENRGNPYGYTF
j_call: TRBJ1-2
d_call: TRBD1
clone_size: .
v_call: TRBV6-1

cdr3_nt: TGTGCCAGCAGCCCTTGGGACACCTCAAAAAAACTGTTTTTT
cdr3_aa: CASSPWDTSKKLFF
j_call: TRBJ1-4
d_call: .
clone_size: few
v_call: TRBV28

cdr3_nt: TGTGCCAGCAGCCCCGGACGGGGAACTGGAAACACCATATATTTT
cdr3_aa: CASSPGRGTGNTIYF
j_call: TRBJ1-3
d_call: .
clone_size: .
v_call: TRBV7-6

cdr3_nt: TGTGCCAGCAGCTTAACGTGGTCAGGGGGTCAGCCCCAGCATTTT
cdr3_aa: CASSLTWSGGQPQHF
j_call: TRBJ1-5
d_call: TRBD1
clone_size: .
v_call: TRBV7-3

cdr3_nt: TGTGCCAGCAGCTTTGGGCAACAGGGCGGGGAGCTGTTTTTT
cdr3_aa: CASSFGQQGGELFF
j_call: TRBJ2-2
d_call: .
clone_size: .
v_call: TRBV5-8

cdr3_nt: TGCGCCAGCGGGTCCGGGACAGGGGGCCGCCCCCCGTACTATGGCTACACCTTC
cdr3_aa: CASGSGTGGRPPYYGYTF
j_call: TRBJ1-2
d_call: TRBD1
clone_size: .
v_call: TRBV5-1

cdr3_nt: TGTGCCAGCAGATATCGACAGGGGACCTACGAGCAGTACTTC
cdr3_aa: CASRYRQGTYEQYF
j_call: TRBJ2-7
d_call: TRBD1
clone_size: .
v_call: TRBV7-6

cdr3_nt: TGTGCCAGCAGTGAAGACAGGGGGGTATATGACTATGGCTACACCTTC
cdr3_aa: CASSEDRGVYDYGYTF
j_call: TRBJ1-2
d_call: TRBD1
clone_size: .
v_call: TRBV2

cdr3_nt: TGTGCCTGGAGTGTTATGGACAGGGTAAATTCACCCCTCCACTTT
cdr3_aa: CAWSVMDRVNSPLHF
j_call: TRBJ1-6
d_call: TRBD1
clone_size: .
v_call: TRBV30

cdr3_nt: TGTGCCAGCGGGTTGGGACTTTATAACACAGATACGCAGTATTTT
cdr3_aa: CASGLGLYNTDTQYF
j_call: TRBJ2-3
d_call: .
clone_size: .
v_call: TRBV5-8

cdr3_nt: TGTGCCAGCAGTTTATGGGGGCAGGGTCGGGACAGGGGAAACACAGATACGCAGTATTTT
cdr3_aa: CASSLWGQGRDRGNTDTQYF
j_call: TRBJ2-3
d_call: TRBD1
clone_size: once
v_call: TRBV28

cdr3_nt: TGTGCCAGCAGCCAACCGGGGGGGCCTGTCACCGGGGAGCTGTTTTTT
cdr3_aa: CASSQPGGPVTGELFF
j_call: TRBJ2-2
d_call: TRBD2
clone_size: .
v_call: TRBV3-1/TRBV3-2

cdr3_nt: TGTGCCAGCTCACTCAGGACAGGGAACACCGGGGAGCTGTTTTTT
cdr3_aa: CASSLRTGNTGELFF
j_call: TRBJ2-2
d_call: TRBD1
clone_size: few
v_call: TRBV18

cdr3_nt: TGTGCCACCAGTGGGGGGACAGGGGTCGTGGATACGCAGTATTTT
cdr3_aa: CATSGGTGVVDTQYF
j_call: TRBJ2-3
d_call: TRBD1
clone_size: .
v_call: TRBV24-1

cdr3_nt: TGTGCCAGCTCACCACTTGGAGGGTCTGGAAACACCATATATTTT
cdr3_aa: CASSPLGGSGNTIYF
j_call: TRBJ1-3
d_call: .
clone_size: .
v_call: TRBV18

cdr3_nt: TGTGCCAGCAGCAGGGACAGGGTGGACAATGAGCAGTTCTTC
cdr3_aa: CASSRDRVDNEQFF
j_call: TRBJ2-1
d_call: TRBD1
clone_size: .
v_call: TRBV7-8

cdr3_nt: TGTGCCAGCAGTTTGGGCAGGGGGAGTAAGGCTTTCTTT
cdr3_aa: CASSLGRGSKAFF
j_call: TRBJ1-1
d_call: TRBD1
clone_size: .
v_call: TRBV12-3/TRBV12-4

cdr3_nt: TGTGCCAGCAGTGATCTCGGAGCAGGGGGCACCTACGAGCAGTACTTC
cdr3_aa: CASSDLGAGGTYEQYF
j_call: TRBJ2-7
d_call: TRBD1
clone_size: .
v_call: TRBV6-1

cdr3_nt: TGTGCCTGCAGGGGGCAGGTTGGCTATGGCTACACCTTC
cdr3_aa: CACRGQVGYGYTF
j_call: TRBJ1-2
d_call: TRBD1
clone_size: .
v_call: TRBV30

cdr3_nt: TGTGCCAGCAGTGAAGGAACAGGGCCATCCGGGGGCTACACCTTC
cdr3_aa: CASSEGTGPSGGYTF
j_call: TRBJ1-2
d_call: .
clone_size: .
v_call: TRBV6-1

cdr3_nt: TGTGCCTGGAGTGCACAGGGTCGCAATTCACCCCTCCACTTT
cdr3_aa: CAWSAQGRNSPLHF
j_call: TRBJ1-6
d_call: .
clone_size: .
v_call: TRBV30

cdr3_nt: TGTGCCAGCAGCCAGGACTACCAAGAGACCCAGTACTTC
cdr3_aa: CASSQDYQETQYF
j_call: TRBJ2-5
d_call: .
clone_size: .
v_call: TRBV7-7

cdr3_nt: TGTGCCAGCAGCGGACAGGGGGCTGGAGATACGCAGTATTTT
cdr3_aa: CASSGQGAGDTQYF
j_call: TRBJ2-3
d_call: TRBD1
clone_size: .
v_call: TRBV7-7

cdr3_nt: TGTGCCAGCAGTCGAGACCGACTTAATTCACCCCTCCACTTT
cdr3_aa: CASSRDRLNSPLHF
j_call: TRBJ1-6
d_call: .
clone_size: once
v_call: TRBV6-4